The rows below give T cell receptor beta chains drawn from one sample of a study of cytomegalovirus exposure and HLA in healthy donors. Sequenced by immunoSEQ multiplex PCR; TCRdb stores in-frame clones only, minus some. The sample yields approximately 100,000 clones, 75% to 90% seen once. Specimen: PBMCs. Receptor source: a man younger than 45 in good health and CMV-seronegative. Each CDR3 is given with its conserved first and last residue. The D gene is left open where the match is weak. Expanded clones get a size class; other rows say once, few or many, or leave the size out.

D gene	V gene	clone size	CDR3 length	J gene	CDR3 DNA	CDR3 protein
TRBD2	TRBV28	once	16	TRBJ2-7	TGTGCCAGCAGTTGGAATAGCGGGAGGGCGGAATACGAGCAGTACTTC	CASSWNSGRAEYEQYF
NA	TRBV16	NA	13	TRBJ1-1	TGTGCCAGCAGCCAAAGTATCTATTCTGAAGCTTTCTTT	CASSQSIYSEAFF
TRBD2	TRBV6-5	once	14	TRBJ2-7	TGTGCCAGCCGGCGGGGGTCAACATCCTACGAGCAGTACTTC	CASRRGSTSYEQYF
NA	TRBV7-6	NA	13	TRBJ2-5	TGTGCCAGCAGCTTAACGGGGAAAGAGACCCAGTACTTC	CASSLTGKETQYF
NA	TRBV29-1	NA	13	TRBJ2-4	TGCAGCGTGGGAGGTCTAGCCAAAAACATTCAGTACTTC	CSVGGLAKNIQYF
NA	TRBV19	NA	13	TRBJ2-2	TGTGCCGTCTATAAAGCGAACACCGGGGAGCTGTTTTTT	CAVYKANTGELFF
NA	TRBV11-2	once	13	TRBJ2-1	TGTGCCAGCAGGCGGGGTAGCGAGGATGAGCAGTTCTTC	CASRRGSEDEQFF
NA	TRBV6-1	NA	14	TRBJ1-5	TGTGCCAGCAGTCACGCAGGGGGCAATCAGCCCCAGCATTTT	CASSHAGGNQPQHF
TRBD1	TRBV5-4	NA	16	TRBJ2-3	TGTGCCAGCAGCTTGGGAAACAGGGGGAACACAGATACGCAGTATTTT	CASSLGNRGNTDTQYF
TRBD2	TRBV14	NA	13	TRBJ2-7	TGTGCCAGCAAATCTAGCGGTTTTTACGAGCAGTACTTC	CASKSSGFYEQYF
NA	TRBV28	NA	12	TRBJ1-2	TGTGCCAGCAGTGCCGACATAGCGTCCTACACCTTC	CASSADIASYTF
NA	TRBV5-1	NA	13	TRBJ1-3	TGCGCCAGCAGAGCAGGGACTGGAAACACCATATATTTT	CASRAGTGNTIYF
NA	TRBV20-1	once	11	TRBJ2-1	TGCAGTCTTAAAGCGGACAATGAGCAGTTCTTC	CSLKADNEQFF
TRBD2	TRBV2	NA	16	TRBJ2-3	TGTGCCAGCAGCAGTGAGCGGGGGGGCTTAACAGATACGCAGTATTTT	CASSSERGGLTDTQYF
NA	TRBV28	NA	16	TRBJ2-1	TGTGCCAGCAGCCTTAACTGGGGCAGCTCCTACAATGAGCAGTTCTTC	CASSLNWGSSYNEQFF
NA	TRBV7-2	NA	17	TRBJ2-3	TGTGCCAGCAGCGAGTTCAGGCGCTATAATCGAGTAGGCACGCAGTATTTT	CASSEFRRYNRVGTQYF
TRBD1	TRBV6-5	few	11	TRBJ1-1	TGTGCCAGCAACAGGGGGAATGAAGCTTTCTTT	CASNRGNEAFF
NA	TRBV13	NA	15	TRBJ1-2	TGTGCCAGCAGCTTAGGGCCCGGACAGAACTATGGCTACACCTTC	CASSLGPGQNYGYTF
TRBD1	TRBV19	NA	13	TRBJ2-3	TGTGCCAGTAAGGATGACAGGGGGGATACGCAGTATTTT	CASKDDRGDTQYF
NA	TRBV7-9	NA	17	TRBJ2-2	TGTGCCAGCAGCTTTATCACAGGGGAGGCTTTAACCGGGGAGCTGTTTTTT	CASSFITGEALTGELFF
TRBD1	TRBV6-5	NA	14	TRBJ1-6	TGTGCCAGCAAGGGACAGGGACTTAATTCACCCCTCCACTTT	CASKGQGLNSPLHF
NA	TRBV30	NA	11	TRBJ2-5	TGTGCCTGGGACATTGGGTCTGCTCAGTACTTC	CAWDIGSAQYF
NA	TRBV7-9	NA	14	TRBJ2-7	TGTGCCAGCAGCCCACAGGGCGTTCCCTACGAGCAGTACTTC	CASSPQGVPYEQYF
NA	TRBV7-8	NA	14	TRBJ1-5	TGTGCCAGCAGCTTATTCCAGGGGCCTCAGCCCCAGCATTTT	CASSLFQGPQPQHF
TRBD1	TRBV9	NA	15	TRBJ1-6	TGTGCCAGCAGCGCCGGGACAGTCTATAATTCACCCCTCCACTTT	CASSAGTVYNSPLHF
NA	TRBV29-1	NA	14	TRBJ2-7	TGCAGCGTCCGCAGTGTTGACAGCTCCTACGAGCAGTACTTC	CSVRSVDSSYEQYF
NA	TRBV7-9	once	13	TRBJ1-1	TGTGCCAGCAGCTTAGAATACGGGGGTGAAGCTTTCTTT	CASSLEYGGEAFF
NA	TRBV19	NA	14	TRBJ1-2	TGTGCCAGTAGTATGTCCTCGGAGCACTATGGCTACACCTTC	CASSMSSEHYGYTF
NA	TRBV2	few	12	TRBJ2-3	TGTGCCAGCAGTGCTAGCACAGATACGCAGTATTTT	CASSASTDTQYF
TRBD2	TRBV4-2	NA	17	TRBJ2-3	TGTGCCAGCAGCCAAGGGGCTAGCGGGGGGCTGGGAGATACGCAGTATTTT	CASSQGASGGLGDTQYF
NA	TRBV29-1	NA	14	TRBJ2-1	TGCAGCGTCGATTTAGCGGAGCCCTACAATGAGCAGTTCTTC	CSVDLAEPYNEQFF
NA	TRBV6-1	NA	14	TRBJ1-5	TGTGCCAGCAGTGAAGCGTCGACAGCTCAGCCCCAGCATTTT	CASSEASTAQPQHF
TRBD1	TRBV18	NA	14	TRBJ2-7	TGTGCCAGCTCCCCAGGGACAGACTCCTACGAGCAGTACTTC	CASSPGTDSYEQYF
NA	TRBV27	once	15	TRBJ1-2	TGTGCCAGCAGTTTTTCCCGGGACACCCCCTATGGCTACACCTTC	CASSFSRDTPYGYTF
NA	TRBV27	NA	13	TRBJ2-7	TGTGCCAGCAGTGGTAAAGCGGCCTACGAGCAGTACTTC	CASSGKAAYEQYF
NA	TRBV7-6	NA	12	TRBJ2-3	TGTGCCAGCAGCCTTCGCACAGATACGCAGTATTTT	CASSLRTDTQYF
TRBD1	TRBV2	NA	14	TRBJ1-4	TGTGCCAGCAGTATAAGACAGGGTAGTGAAAAACTGTTTTTT	CASSIRQGSEKLFF
TRBD1	TRBV27	NA	18	TRBJ2-6	TGTGCCAGCAGTTTTCTGGACAGGGGACTCTCTGGGGCCAACGTCCTGACTTTC	CASSFLDRGLSGANVLTF
NA	TRBV5-6	NA	12	TRBJ1-5	TGTGCCAGCAGCCGGAGGAATCAGCCCCAGCATTTT	CASSRRNQPQHF
NA	TRBV4-2	NA	15	TRBJ2-3	TGTGCCAGCAGCCAAGAGGCGGGGACCACAGATACGCAGTATTTT	CASSQEAGTTDTQYF
NA	TRBV5-6	NA	14	TRBJ1-6	TGTGCCAGCAGCTTGAGCCAGGGGCGGTCACCCCTCCACTTT	CASSLSQGRSPLHF
NA	TRBV4-1	NA	16	TRBJ2-1	TGCGCCAGCAGGCTTGGGGCTAGGCGTGAATACAATGAGCAGTTCTTC	CASRLGARREYNEQFF
TRBD1	TRBV12-5	NA	13	TRBJ1-1	TGTGCTAGTGGTAAGGGGGCGGACACTGAAGCTTTCTTT	CASGKGADTEAFF
NA	TRBV28	NA	14	TRBJ1-2	TGTGCCAGCAGCCCCCCAGGTGGCAAGGTCGGCTACACCTTC	CASSPPGGKVGYTF
TRBD2	TRBV5-1	NA	16	TRBJ2-3	TGCGCCAGCAGCTTCTGGACTAGCGGGAGCGGCGGTACGCAGTATTTT	CASSFWTSGSGGTQYF
TRBD1	TRBV29-1	NA	14	TRBJ1-2	TGCAGCGTTGGAGGGGGACAGTCAAACTATGGCTACACCTTC	CSVGGGQSNYGYTF
NA	TRBV19	NA	15	TRBJ2-1	TGTGCCAGTAGGGGGTGGACGGGGGTAGGAAATGAGCAGTTCTTC	CASRGWTGVGNEQFF
NA	TRBV7-9	NA	15	TRBJ2-3	TGTGCCAGCAGCCCCCGACAGCTTTCCACAGATACGCAGTATTTT	CASSPRQLSTDTQYF
TRBD1	TRBV7-9	NA	15	TRBJ2-1	TGTGCCAGCAGCTTCCCGACAGGGCCCTACAATGAGCAGTTCTTC	CASSFPTGPYNEQFF
TRBD1	TRBV2	once	16	TRBJ1-2	TGTGCCAGCAGTGAAGGACAGGGGGCCGTGGCCTATGGCTACACCTTC	CASSEGQGAVAYGYTF
NA	TRBV2	few	10	TRBJ2-5	TGTGCCACTCGTTCAGGAAACCAGTACTTC	CATRSGNQYF
NA	TRBV10-3	NA	14	TRBJ2-3	TGTGCCACCGGCCCGGCCCAGGTTCCAGATACGCAGTATTTT	CATGPAQVPDTQYF
NA	TRBV30	NA	13	TRBJ1-4	TGTGCCTGGAGTACAGGGCCTAATGAAAAACTGTTTTTT	CAWSTGPNEKLFF
NA	TRBV28	NA	16	TRBJ1-3	TGTGCCAGCAGTAGAGGGGGGGATGGCCCTGGAAACACCATATATTTT	CASSRGGDGPGNTIYF
TRBD1	TRBV7-7	NA	13	TRBJ2-7	TGTGCTAGCAGCCAAGACAGGGGCCACGAGCAGTACTTC	CASSQDRGHEQYF
NA	TRBV19	NA	13	TRBJ2-2	TGTGCCAGTAGGAGTCAGAACACCGGGGAGCTGTTTTTT	CASRSQNTGELFF
NA	TRBV4-2	NA	13	TRBJ2-1	TGTGCCAGCAGTCCAATACAGGGTAATGAGCAGTTCTTC	CASSPIQGNEQFF
NA	TRBV11-2	NA	14	TRBJ2-7	TGTGCCAGCAGCTCGCACAAACCACCCTACGAGCAGTACTTC	CASSSHKPPYEQYF
TRBD1	TRBV6-5	once	14	TRBJ1-5	TGTGCCAGCAGGTCCGGGACAGGGGGTCAGCCCCAGCATTTT	CASRSGTGGQPQHF